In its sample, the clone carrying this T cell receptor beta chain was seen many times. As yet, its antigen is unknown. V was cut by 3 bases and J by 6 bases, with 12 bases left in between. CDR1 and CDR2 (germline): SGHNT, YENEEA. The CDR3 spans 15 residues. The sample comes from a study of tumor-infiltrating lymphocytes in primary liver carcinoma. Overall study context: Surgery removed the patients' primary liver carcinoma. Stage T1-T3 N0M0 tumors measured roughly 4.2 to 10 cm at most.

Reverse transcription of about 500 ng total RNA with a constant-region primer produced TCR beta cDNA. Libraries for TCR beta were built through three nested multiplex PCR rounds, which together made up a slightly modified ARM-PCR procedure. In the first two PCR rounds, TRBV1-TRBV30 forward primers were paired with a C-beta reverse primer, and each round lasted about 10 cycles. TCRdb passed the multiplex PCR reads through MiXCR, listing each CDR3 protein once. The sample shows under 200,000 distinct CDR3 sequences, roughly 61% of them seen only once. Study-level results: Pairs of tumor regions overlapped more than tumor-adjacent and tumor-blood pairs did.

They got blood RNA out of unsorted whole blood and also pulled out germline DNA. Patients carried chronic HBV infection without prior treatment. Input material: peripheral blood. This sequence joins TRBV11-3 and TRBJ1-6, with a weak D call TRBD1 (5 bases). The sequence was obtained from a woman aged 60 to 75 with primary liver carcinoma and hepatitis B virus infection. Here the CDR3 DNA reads TGTGCCAGCAGCTTGGACACCGGGGTTAATTCACCCCTCCACTTT. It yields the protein CASSLDTGVNSPLHF.